Reported below is one T cell receptor beta chain. This sample was taken from a study of blood T cell repertoires in COVID-19. The wider study: Spain, Italy and the United States supplied samples that represented acute and convalescent COVID-19. T cells, B-cell-depleted T cells, or PBMCs supplied cDNA or gDNA.

The table came from immunoSEQ multiplex PCR; TCRdb's copy has only in-frame clones and leaves some out. The table has 140,000 or so clones, roughly 89% seen once; the top ten hold around 0.91%. Germline-derived CDR1 and CDR2 are GTSNPN and SVGIG (reference sequence). The CDR3 contains 15 residues. The V end lost 2 bases, the J end lost 3 bases, and 17 bases lay between the germline ends. The sample consisted of peripheral blood. The clonotype comes from a woman between 50 and 59 years old with acute or convalescent COVID-19. The chain combines TRBV30 with TRBJ2-7; D is perhaps TRBD2 (6 bases). The CDR3 is CAWSPPGTERYEQYF. CDR3 bases: TGTGCCTGGAGTCCCCCCGGGACTGAACGCTACGAGCAGTACTTC.